The source of this TCR beta chain is a study of cytomegalovirus exposure and HLA in healthy donors. The overall study: Drawn from HLA-typed donors, approximately 85 million unique TCRs were held in an early data release.

Primers included in the PCR were 60 Vbeta and 13 Jbeta primers. Data came from immunoSEQ multiplex PCR; TCRdb stores just in-frame clones and leaves some out. The sample table includes some 80,000 clones. Germline loops: CDR1 SNHLY, CDR2 FYNNEI. Trimming shortened V by 7 bases and J by 4 bases, and 16 bases separated the two germline ends. The CDR3 runs to 14 residues. Study-level points and caveats: Investigators reported more than 150 TCR beta chains as tied to cytomegalovirus. As was reported, the classifier diagnosed cytomegalovirus status with high specificity and sensitivity. The only immune exposure information that was available was CMV serostatus.

Comments on this clone: What it binds is not known.

The sample consisted of PBMCs. The chain joins TRBV2 to TRBJ1-1, with D maybe TRBD1 (6 bases). This receptor was taken from a woman in her thirties in good health and CMV-seronegative. The CDR3 DNA follows: TGTGCCAGCACGCGGGCAGGGGCGGGCACTGAAGCTTTCTTT. It codes for CASTRAGAGTEAFF.